This T cell receptor (beta chain) was identified during a study of blood T cell repertoires in COVID-19. Study information: COVID-19 samples collected from the United States, Italy and Spain covered acute and convalescent phases.

The protocol was immunoSEQ multiplex PCR, while the TCRdb copy is restricted to in-frame clones and leaves out a portion. The sample shows around 80,000 clones, approximately 80% of them seen only once. Germline V gene data show CDR1 as SNHLY and CDR2 as FYNNEI. CDR3 length equals 13 residues. Trimming cost V 8 bases and J 4 bases, with 12 bases left between them. This TCR derives from an older man with acute or convalescent COVID-19. The sample comprised peripheral blood. V gene TRBV2 combines with J gene TRBJ1-3, with D maybe TRBD1 (5 bases). CDR3 region: CASDAGSGNTIYF. Written as DNA, the CDR3 is TGTGCCAGCGATGCAGGGTCAGGAAACACCATATATTTT.